This TCR beta chain is from a study of T-cell reconstitution after alpha-beta-depleted transplantation in children. Study-wide findings and caveats: Alpha-beta T cells about two months after transplant reportedly derived from several hundred expanded graft clones. Some patients owed their high day-60 TCRbeta diversity to surviving recipient T cells and thymic progenitors.

This clonotype was counted between two and nine times. Its matching antigen is unknown. Library preparation (for TCRbeta) was performed with unique molecular identifiers. TCRdb reanalysed the PCR reads using MiXCR and keeps one entry per CDR3 protein. Of about 250,000 distinct CDR3 sequences listed, 24% are singletons. The ends were cut back, 0 bases at V and 3 bases at J, with 3 bases in the middle. The CDR3 loop spans 13 amino acids. CDR1 and CDR2 from the germline V gene are MGHRA and YSYEKL. The chain uses TRBV4-1 and TRBJ2-4; D is undetermined. The specimen was PBMCs, mostly from graft donor cells, collected 360 days after TCRalphabeta/CD19-depleted stem cell transplant. The TCR sequence derives from a female patient aged 2-10 years who had a stem cell transplant for congenital amegakaryocytic thrombocytopenia, so the T cells may come from the graft donor. Here the CDR3 DNA reads TGCGCCAGCAGCCAAGATAGCAAAAACATTCAGTACTTC. Translating it yields CASSQDSKNIQYF.